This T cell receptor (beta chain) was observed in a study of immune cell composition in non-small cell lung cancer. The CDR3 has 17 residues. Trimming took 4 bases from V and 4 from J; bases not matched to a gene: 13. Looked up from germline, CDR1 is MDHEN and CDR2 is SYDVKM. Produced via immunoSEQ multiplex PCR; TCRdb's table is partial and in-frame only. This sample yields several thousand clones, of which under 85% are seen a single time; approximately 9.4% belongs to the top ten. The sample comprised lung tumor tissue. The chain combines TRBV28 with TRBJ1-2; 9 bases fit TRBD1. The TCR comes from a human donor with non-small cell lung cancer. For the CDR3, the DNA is TGTGCCAGCAGTTCGCCGGGACAGGGAAAATCCTCCTATGGCTACACCTTC. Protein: CASSSPGQGKSSYGYTF.